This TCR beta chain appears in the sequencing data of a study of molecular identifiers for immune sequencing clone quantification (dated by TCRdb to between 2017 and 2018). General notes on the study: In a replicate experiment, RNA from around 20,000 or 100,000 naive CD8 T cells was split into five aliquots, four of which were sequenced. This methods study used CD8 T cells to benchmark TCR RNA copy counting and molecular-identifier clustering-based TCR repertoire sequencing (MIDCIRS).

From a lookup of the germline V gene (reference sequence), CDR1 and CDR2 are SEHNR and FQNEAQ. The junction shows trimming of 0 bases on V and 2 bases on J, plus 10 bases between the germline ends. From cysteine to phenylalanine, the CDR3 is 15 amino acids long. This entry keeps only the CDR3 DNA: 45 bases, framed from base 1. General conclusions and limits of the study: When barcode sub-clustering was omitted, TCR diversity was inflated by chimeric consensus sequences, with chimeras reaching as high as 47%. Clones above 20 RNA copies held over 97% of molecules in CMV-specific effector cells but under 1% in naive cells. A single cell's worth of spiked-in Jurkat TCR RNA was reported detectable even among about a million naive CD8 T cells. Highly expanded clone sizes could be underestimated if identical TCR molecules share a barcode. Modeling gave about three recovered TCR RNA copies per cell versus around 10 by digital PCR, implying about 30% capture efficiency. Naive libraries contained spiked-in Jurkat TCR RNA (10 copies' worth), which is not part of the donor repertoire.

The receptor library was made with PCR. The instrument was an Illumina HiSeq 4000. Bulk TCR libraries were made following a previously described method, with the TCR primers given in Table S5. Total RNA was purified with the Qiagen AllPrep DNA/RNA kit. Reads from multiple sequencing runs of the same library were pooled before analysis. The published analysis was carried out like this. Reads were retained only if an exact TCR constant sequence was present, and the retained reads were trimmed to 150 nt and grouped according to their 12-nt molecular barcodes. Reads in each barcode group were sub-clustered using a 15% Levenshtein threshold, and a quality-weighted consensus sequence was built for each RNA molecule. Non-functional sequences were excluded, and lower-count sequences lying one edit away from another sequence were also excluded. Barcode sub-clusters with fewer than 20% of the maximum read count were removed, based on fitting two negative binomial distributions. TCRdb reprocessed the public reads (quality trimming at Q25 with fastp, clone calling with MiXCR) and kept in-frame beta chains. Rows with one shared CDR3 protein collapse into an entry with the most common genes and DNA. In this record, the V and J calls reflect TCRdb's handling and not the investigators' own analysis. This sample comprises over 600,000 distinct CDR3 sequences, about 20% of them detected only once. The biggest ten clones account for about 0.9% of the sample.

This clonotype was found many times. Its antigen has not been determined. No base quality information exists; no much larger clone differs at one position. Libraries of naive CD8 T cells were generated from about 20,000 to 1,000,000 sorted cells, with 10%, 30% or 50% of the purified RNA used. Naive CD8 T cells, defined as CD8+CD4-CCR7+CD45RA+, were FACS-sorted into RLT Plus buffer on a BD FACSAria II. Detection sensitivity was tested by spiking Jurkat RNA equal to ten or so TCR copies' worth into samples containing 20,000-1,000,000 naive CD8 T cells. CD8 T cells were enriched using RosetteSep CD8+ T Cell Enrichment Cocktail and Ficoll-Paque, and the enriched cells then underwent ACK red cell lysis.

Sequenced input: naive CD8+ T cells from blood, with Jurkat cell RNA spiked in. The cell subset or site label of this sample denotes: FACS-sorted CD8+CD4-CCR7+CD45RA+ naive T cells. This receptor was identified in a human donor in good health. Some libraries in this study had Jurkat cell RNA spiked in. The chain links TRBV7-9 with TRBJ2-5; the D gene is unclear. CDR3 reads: CASSLALGVQETQYF. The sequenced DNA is TGTGCCAGCAGCTTAGCGCTTGGGGTTCAAGAGACCCAGTACTTC.